Sequencing of this T cell receptor (beta chain) was carried out in a study of cytomegalovirus exposure and HLA in healthy donors. Looking at the study overall: The approximately 130 validation repertoires were reported in a later analysis to have been generated on the same platform as the roughly 680 first-cohort repertoires. Study-wide findings and caveats: Reportedly, cytomegalovirus status was diagnosed with high sensitivity and specificity. Among the CMV-associated chains, a few were confirmed in vitro as specific for CMV antigens.

CDR1 MNHNS and CDR2 SASEGT come from the germline V gene. J gave up 6 bases and V 4 bases, and 5 bases lay outside the gene matches. This CDR3 comprises 14 residues. Sequencing used immunoSEQ multiplex PCR; TCRdb keeps in-frame clones, though not all of them. The sample shows 82,000 or so clones, about 95% of them seen only once. Details on this clone: Its antigen is currently unknown.

This chain connects TRBV6-1 to TRBJ2-3; 9 nucleotides line up with TRBD1. The material sequenced was PBMCs. The sequence was obtained from a woman between 18 and 30 years old in good health and CMV-seronegative. The CDR3 reads CASSAQGAKDTQYF. The CDR3 bases are TGTGCCAGCAGTGCACAGGGGGCAAAGGATACGCAGTATTTT.